Below are 11 T cell receptor beta chains sequenced from a single sample in a study of shared clonotypes between healthy human individuals. Here immunoSEQ multiplex PCR was the method, and the copy in TCRdb shows in-frame clones only, minus some. The data hold roughly 2 million clones, with 95% observed a single time. The sample taken for sequencing was naive CD4+ T cells sorted from blood. As to subset: CD45RA+ positively selected. Source of these receptors: a man aged 18 to 30 in good health.

The chain carries TRBV6-1 and TRBJ1-6; 10 bases line up with TRBD1. The CDR3 has 15 residues. J lost 8 bases, V lost 4 bases, and 5 bases had no gene match. Per germline, CDR1 MNHNS and CDR2 SASEGT. CDR3 loop: CASSVAGTGDSPLHF. The CDR3 DNA reads as TGTGCCAGCAGTGTCGCCGGGACAGGGGATTCACCCCTCCACTTT.

In nucleotides, the CDR3 is TGTGCCTGGAGTAAAACAGGGAAATACTCAAGCACTGAAGCTTTCTTT. It is translated as CAWSKTGKYSSTEAFF. The gene calls are TRBV30 and TRBJ1-1; possibly TRBD1 for D (6 bases). Deletions cut 2 bases from V and 4 bases from J, with 20 bases between. CDR3 size: 16 residues. Germline V gene sequence: CDR1 GTSNPN, CDR2 SVGIG (reference sequence).

V is TRBV5-1 and J is TRBJ2-1; D is uncertain. With 2 bases removed from V and 5 bases from J, the gap between germline ends came to 5 bases. Germline V gives CDR1 SGHRS, CDR2 YFSETQ. CDR3 length: 12 amino acids. CDR3 sequence (DNA): TGCGCCAGCAGCTTCCCAAACAATGAGCAGTTCTTC. It translates to CASSFPNNEQFF.

The chain uses TRBV5-1 and TRBJ1-1, with TRBD1 matching 9 bases. Trimming at V came to 2 bases and at J to 3 bases, leaving 2 bases not matched to a gene. The CDR3 sequence is 14 residues long. Germline V CDR1 and CDR2: SGHRS, YFSETQ. The CDR3 DNA follows: TGCGCCAGCAGCTTTAGACAGGGGGACACTGAAGCTTTCTTT. This encodes CASSFRQGDTEAFF.

V and J are TRBV6-4 and TRBJ1-2, with D possibly being TRBD1 (5 bases). The CDR3 has 13 amino acids. Germline V lookup: CDR1 MRHNA, CDR2 SNTAGT. Trimming removed 6 bases from V and 8 bases from J, with 16 bases in between. The CDR3 here is CASRGLYRGGYTF. The CDR3 region has the DNA TGTGCCAGCAGAGGACTCTACCGGGGGGGCTACACCTTC.

About this clone itself: Other DNA sequences in the same sample also yield this CDR3. The chain joins TRBV5-1 to TRBJ1-1; 7 nucleotides match TRBD1. V was pared by 4 bases and J by 0 bases, with 3 bases of the junction left unmatched. The CDR3 covers 14 residues. Germline CDR1 SGHRS, CDR2 YFSETQ. Here the CDR3 reads CASSVTGLNTEAFF. As DNA, the CDR3 is TGCGCCAGCAGCGTGACAGGGCTGAACACTGAAGCTTTCTTT.

This clone occurred once. The rearrangement uses TRBV7-2 and TRBJ1-5; 10 positions agree with TRBD1. The junction had 5 bases not matched to a gene; V was cut back by 4 bases and J by 2 bases. Germline lookup yields CDR1 SGHTA and CDR2 FQGNSA. The CDR3 runs to 16 residues. DNA of the CDR3: TGTGCCAGCAGCTCCGGGACAGGGGTTGGCAATCAGCCCCAGCATTTT. This sequence encodes CASSSGTGVGNQPQHF.

The CDR3 region is CSVEGGNTEAFF. The CDR3 DNA is TGCAGCGTTGAAGGAGGGAACACTGAAGCTTTCTTT. This rearrangement joins TRBV29-1 to TRBJ1-1; the D is unclear. V shed 1 base and J shed 1 base, with 4 bases lying between them. CDR1 and CDR2 (germline): SQVTM, ANQGSEA. CDR3 size: 12 residues.

V gene TRBV5-1 combines with J gene TRBJ1-2; D is unclear. The V and J ends lost 5 bases and 4 bases respectively, with 12 bases between them. The CDR3 length is 13 residues. Germline V gives CDR1 SGHRS, CDR2 YFSETQ. DNA of the CDR3: TGCGCCAGCAGAATCGACCAATCCTATGGCTACACCTTC. This encodes CASRIDQSYGYTF.

The V and J genes are TRBV27 and TRBJ2-7; no reliable D call. Trimming took 3 bases from V and 2 from J, leaving 17 bases between them. The V gene's germline CDR1 is MNHEY and CDR2 SMNVEV (reference sequence). This CDR3 has 16 amino acids. The CDR3 here is CASSFTRFLTPYEQYF. The CDR3 DNA sequence: TGTGCCAGCAGTTTTACGAGATTTCTGACCCCCTACGAGCAGTACTTC.

The rearrangement joins TRBV5-4 to TRBJ1-2; TRBD1 might be the D (5 bases). The CDR3 covers 16 residues. Germline assignment: CDR1 SGHNT and CDR2 YYREEE (reference sequence). Deletions cut 4 bases from V and 1 base from J, with 17 bases between. CDR3 region: CASSDKRQGGNYGYTF. As DNA, the CDR3 is TGTGCCAGCAGCGATAAACGGCAGGGAGGTAACTATGGCTACACCTTC.